This T cell receptor beta chain was identified during a study of blood T cell repertoires in COVID-19. Assay: immunoSEQ multiplex PCR; the TCRdb copy retains only in-frame clones and omits some. Here the sample spans 70,000 to 85,000 clones, 80% to 95% being singletons. J was trimmed by 7 bases and V by 4 bases; bases with no gene match: 16. Germline-derived CDR1 and CDR2 are SGHRS and YFSETQ. CDR3 length equals 17 residues. The TCR originated in a woman aged 55-70 years with active COVID-19. The V call is TRBV5-1, the J call TRBJ2-1; 8 bases map to TRBD2. Sequences were obtained from peripheral blood. CDR3: CASSNRDPGLGSNEQFF. The CDR3 nucleotides read TGCGCCAGCAGCAACCGGGACCCGGGACTAGGTTCGAATGAGCAGTTCTTC.